This TCR beta chain originates from a study of T cell changes during pregnancy in multiple sclerosis. Germline lookup yields CDR1 SEHNR and CDR2 FQNEAQ (reference sequence). The CDR3 extends over 12 amino acids. The V and J ends lost 5 bases and 8 bases, in that order; junction bases with no gene match: 5. Clones were sequenced by immunoSEQ multiplex PCR, and TCRdb holds only the in-frame ones, with some missing. The sample includes over 80,000 clones, over 75% seen only once; the top ten take around 0.78%. Sequenced here: peripheral blood, sampled in the second trimester of pregnancy. This TCR was recovered from a female donor in good health, enrolled as a control in a pregnancy study. The V and J genes are TRBV7-9 and TRBJ1-1; 7 bases agree with TRBD1. The CDR3 region is CASSQGVSEAFF. Here the CDR3 DNA reads TGTGCCAGCAGCCAGGGGGTATCAGAAGCTTTCTTT. The variable domain in full, completed from reference TRBV7-9 and TRBJ1-1, reads DTGVSQNPRHKITKRGQNVTFRCDPISEHNRLYWYRQTLGQGPEFLTYFQNEAQLEKSRLLSDRFSAERPKGSFSTLEIQRTEQGDSAMYLCASSQGVSEAFFGQGTRLTVV.